This entry lists 5 T cell receptor beta chains sequenced from one sample in a study of T cell responses to AZD1222 COVID-19 vaccine. Only in-frame clones appear in the TCRdb table, and some are missing; sequencing was by immunoSEQ multiplex PCR. The sample lists 140,000 to 150,000 clones, 80% to 90% occurring once. The input for sequencing was peripheral blood, taken on day 0 of AZD1222 vaccination. The receptor set was obtained from an adult in good health.

This clone was detected a few times. The gene calls are TRBV4-1 and TRBJ1-3; 7 nucleotides align to TRBD1. Germline V gene lookup returns CDR1 MGHRA and CDR2 YSYEKL. The CDR3 loop spans 17 amino acids. With V trimmed by 4 bases and J by 4 bases, 13 bases remained unmatched. In DNA, the CDR3 is TGCGCCAGCAGCCGGGGGTCGGGACAGCAGACGGGAAACACCATATATTTT. Encoded protein: CASSRGSGQQTGNTIYF.

The chain couples TRBV25-1 to TRBJ2-5; TRBD2 matches at 11 bases. This CDR3 has 17 amino acids. V lost 4 bases to trimming and J lost 4 bases; unmatched junction nucleotides: 11. Germline CDR1 and CDR2: MGHDK and SYGVNS. The CDR3 loop is CASSVWSSGGRAETQYF. Written as DNA, the CDR3 is TGTGCCAGCAGTGTCTGGTCTAGCGGGGGGCGAGCAGAGACCCAGTACTTC.

V and J are TRBV3-1 (or the pseudogene TRBV3-2) and TRBJ1-2; TRBD1 is a possible D gene (6 bases). Germline CDR1 is LGHDT and CDR2 is YNNKEL (reference sequence). The CDR3 is made up of 13 amino acids. V lost 3 bases, J lost 8 bases, and 13 bases lay in between. CDR3 region: CASSQEQGQGYTF. In nucleotides, the CDR3 is TGTGCCAGCAGCCAGGAACAGGGCCAGGGCTACACCTTC.

This chain connects TRBV4-2 to TRBJ1-5; no definite D call. Per the germline V gene, CDR1 is LGHNA and CDR2 is YNFKEQ. V gave up 0 bases and J gave up 7 bases, with 13 bases separating them. This CDR3 is 15 amino acids long. CDR3 nucleotide sequence: TGTGCCAGCAGCCAAGATTGGTCGGAGGGCCAGCCCCAGCATTTT. Amino acids: CASSQDWSEGQPQHF.

The chain links TRBV3-1 (or the pseudogene TRBV3-2) to TRBJ1-1; 7 bases are shared with TRBD1. The CDR3 runs 13 residues. J was trimmed by 4 bases and V by 5 bases; bases with no gene match: 4. The germline V gene has CDR1 LGHDT and CDR2 YNNKEL (reference sequence). CDR3 protein: CASSSRQGTEAFF. The CDR3 region has the DNA TGTGCCAGCAGCTCCCGACAGGGCACTGAAGCTTTCTTT.